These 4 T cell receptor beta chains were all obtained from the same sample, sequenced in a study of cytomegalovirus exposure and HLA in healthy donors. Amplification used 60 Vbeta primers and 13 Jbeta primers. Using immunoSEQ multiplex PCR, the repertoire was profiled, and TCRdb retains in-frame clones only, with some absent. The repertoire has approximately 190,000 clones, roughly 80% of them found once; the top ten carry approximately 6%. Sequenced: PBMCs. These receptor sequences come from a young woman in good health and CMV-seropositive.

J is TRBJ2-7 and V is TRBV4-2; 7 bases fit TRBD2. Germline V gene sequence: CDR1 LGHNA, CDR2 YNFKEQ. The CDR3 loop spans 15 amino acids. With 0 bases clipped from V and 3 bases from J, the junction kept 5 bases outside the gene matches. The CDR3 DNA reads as TGTGCCAGCAGCCAAGAGGGAGGGGAATACTACGAGCAGTACTTC. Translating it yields CASSQEGGEYYEQYF.

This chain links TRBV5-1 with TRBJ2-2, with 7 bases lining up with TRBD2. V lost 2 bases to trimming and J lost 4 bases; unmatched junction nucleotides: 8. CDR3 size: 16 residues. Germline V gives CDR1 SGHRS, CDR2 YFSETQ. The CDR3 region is CASSFSSGGSTGELFF. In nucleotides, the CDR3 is TGCGCCAGCAGCTTTTCATCGGGGGGAAGCACCGGGGAGCTGTTTTTT.

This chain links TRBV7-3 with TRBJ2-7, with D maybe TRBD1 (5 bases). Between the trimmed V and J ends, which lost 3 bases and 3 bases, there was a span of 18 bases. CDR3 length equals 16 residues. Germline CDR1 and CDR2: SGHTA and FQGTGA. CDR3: CASSLGPGGHGYEQYF. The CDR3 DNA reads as TGTGCCAGCAGCTTGGGGCCGGGCGGACACGGCTACGAGCAGTACTTC.

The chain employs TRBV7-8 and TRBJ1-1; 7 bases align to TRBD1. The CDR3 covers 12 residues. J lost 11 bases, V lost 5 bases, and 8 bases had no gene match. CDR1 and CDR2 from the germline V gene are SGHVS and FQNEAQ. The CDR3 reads CASSGSTGNAFF. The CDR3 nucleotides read TGTGCCAGCAGCGGGTCGACAGGGAATGCTTTCTTT.